The 11 T cell receptor beta chains below all came from one sample that was sequenced in a study of tumor and adjacent non-tumor tissue in lung cancer. TCRbeta libraries were built with three rounds of nested PCR, modified from ARM-PCR. TCRdb redid the calling of the multiplex PCR reads with MiXCR, one entry per CDR3 protein. The sample shows roughly 43,000 distinct CDR3 sequences, roughly 60% of them seen only once. RNA was extracted from bulk tissue without any cell sorting. The normal lung tissue was taken more than 3 cm from the tumor edge. Sequenced material: distant non-tumor lung tissue. All receptors derive from a man over 45 with non-small cell lung cancer.

The V gene is TRBV6-1, the J gene TRBJ1-1; 7 bases align to TRBD1. CDR3 size: 14 residues. V dropped 10 bases and J dropped 0; count of bases not matched to a gene: 8. Germline-derived CDR1 and CDR2 are MNHNS and SASEGT. The CDR3 reads CATCEGGVNTEAFF. CDR3 in DNA: TGTGCCACCTGTGAAGGGGGCGTGAACACTGAAGCTTTCTTT.

In its sample, this clonotype is medium-sized. The gene calls are TRBV6-5 and TRBJ2-7; D uncertain. In germline, CDR1 is MNHEY, CDR2 SVGAGI. The CDR3 consists of 14 residues. The V gene lost 6 bases and the J gene lost 2 bases, with 14 bases spanning the gap. CDR3 in DNA: TGTGCCAGCAGGAGTAGGCCTTATACCTACGAGCAGTACTTC. This codes for CASRSRPYTYEQYF.

In regard to this clonotype: At one of its ends the junction is not consistent with the germline gene, which may arise from a read error. The chain uses TRBV5-4 and TRBJ1-1; perhaps TRBD1 as D (5 bases). The CDR3 spans 14 residues. CDR1 and CDR2 (germline): SGHNT, YYREEE (reference sequence). Written as DNA, the CDR3 is TGTGCCAGCGGCTTGGGGGGAGTGGTGGCTGAAGCTTTCTTT. The encoded protein is CASGLGGVVAEAFF. Complete variable domain (other parts from reference TRBV5-4 and TRBJ1-1): ETGVTQSPTHLIKTRGQQVTLRCSSQSGHNTVSWYQQALGQGPQFIFQYYREEENGRGNFPPRFSGLQFPNYSSELNVNALELDDSALYLCASGLGGVVAEAFFGQGTRLTVV.

Concerning this clonotype itself: At one end the junction does not follow the germline gene, possibly because of a read error. The chain carries TRBV4-2 and TRBJ1-6; a possible D gene is TRBD1 (5 bases). This CDR3 is built from 14 residues. Germline V gene data show CDR1 as LGHNA and CDR2 as YNFKEQ. In DNA form, the CDR3 reads TGTGTCAGCAGCCAAGAGGGGTGTAATTCACCCCTCCACTTT. Translation: CVSSQEGCNSPLHF.

This clonotype was counted many times. The rearrangement joins TRBV28 to TRBJ2-6; no reliable D call. CDR1 and CDR2 from the germline V gene are MDHEN and SYDVKM. There are 14 residues in the CDR3. Trimming cost V 7 bases and J 0 bases, with 7 bases left between them. The CDR3: CASNKNSGANVLTF. The CDR3 nucleotides are TGTGCCAGCAACAAAAACTCTGGGGCCAACGTCCTGACTTTC.

Comment on this clonotype: The junction does not match germline at one end; this may be a read error. V gene TRBV5-6 combines with J gene TRBJ2-7, with a tentative D call TRBD1 (6 bases). Germline-derived CDR1 and CDR2 are SGHDT and YYEEEE. The CDR3 has 13 residues. CDR3 protein: CASSVIGGHEHYF. CDR3 DNA: TGTGCCAGCAGCGTCATAGGGGGTCACGAGCACTACTTC. Supplemented by reference TRBV5-6 and TRBJ2-7, the full variable domain reads DAGVTQSPTHLIKTRGQQVTLRCSPKSGHDTVSWYQQALGQGPQFIFQYYEEEERQRGNFPDRFSGHQFPNYSSELNVNALLLGDSALYLCASSVIGGHEHYFGPGTRLTVT.

As for this clonotype: A read error is possible here, since a much larger clone lies one base away. The V call is TRBV14, the J call TRBJ2-5; TRBD1 is a possible D gene (6 bases). The V end was cut by 3 bases, the J end by 4 bases, with 21 bases between. This CDR3 is 17 amino acids long. The germline V gene encodes CDR1 SGHDN and CDR2 FVKESK. Written as DNA, the CDR3 is TGTGCCAGCAGCCATAAGGCAGGGGCGCCGAAGTTAGAGACCCAGTACTTC. The encoded protein is CASSHKAGAPKLETQYF. Variable domain in full (rest from reference TRBV14 and TRBJ2-5): EAGVTQFPSHSVIEKGQTVTLRCDPISGHDNLYWYRRVMGKEIKFLLHFVKESKQDESGMPNNRFLAERTGGTYSTLKVQPAELEDSGVYFCASSHKAGAPKLETQYFGPGTRLLVL.

To note about this clonotype: At one boundary the junction diverges from the germline segment, which might be a read error. This sequence joins TRBV14 and TRBJ2-3, with D hard to call. The germline V gene has CDR1 SGHDN and CDR2 FVKESK. The CDR3 is 13 amino acids. CDR3 sequence reads: CASSPNLVDTRYF. CDR3 DNA sequence: TGTGCCAGCAGTCCAAATTTAGTGGATACGCGGTATTTT. Full variable domain (rest looked up from reference TRBV14 and TRBJ2-3): EAGVTQFPSHSVIEKGQTVTLRCDPISGHDNLYWYRRVMGKEIKFLLHFVKESKQDESGMPNNRFLAERTGGTYSTLKVQPAELEDSGVYFCASSPNLVDTRYFGPGTRLTVL.

This clonotype has a single count. Mismatch with germline at one junction end may stem from a read error. The rearrangement joins TRBV6-5 to TRBJ2-7; TRBD2 agrees at 10 bases. The CDR3 contains 15 residues. Germline V CDR1 and CDR2: MNHEY, SVGAGI. The CDR3 region is CASGNSGRHSYEQYF. The CDR3 DNA reads as TGTGCCAGCGGGAATAGCGGGAGGCACTCCTACGAGCAGTATTTC.

For this clonotype: At one of its ends the junction is not consistent with the germline gene, which may arise from a read error. The CDR3 protein is CSAKGLYSSPLHF. CDR3 nucleotide sequence: TGCAGTGCTAAGGGGCTCTATAGTTCACCCCTCCACTTT. The chain recombines TRBV20-1 with TRBJ1-6; D perhaps matches TRBD1 (5 bases). The CDR3 covers 13 residues. CDR1 is DFQATT and CDR2 is SNEGSKA in the germline V gene (reference sequence).

Concerning this clonotype itself: A junction end diverges from the germline sequence, so it may reflect a read error. The chain has TRBV29-1 and TRBJ2-7, with D unclear. The CDR3 is 13 residues long. Germline V gene data show CDR1 as SQVTM and CDR2 as ANQGSEA. In nucleotides, the CDR3 is TGCAGCGTTGATCTCTGGGAACATCACGAGCATTACTTC. This codes for CSVDLWEHHEHYF.